The 6 T cell receptor beta chains in this list originate from one sample, sequenced in a study of Ad26.COV2.S vaccination and SARS-CoV-2 variants. Repertoires were generated with immunoSEQ multiplex PCR, while TCRdb's copy carries only in-frame clones and drops some. The sample has over 400,000 clones; around 93% are singletons. The treatment is: 19 received Ad26.COV2.S at low or high dose, single or two shots; roughly 5 received placebo; per-sample allocation not given. At day 63 after the first vaccine or placebo injection, samples were drawn. Material: peripheral blood, obtained in a trial of Ad26.COV2.S vaccine versus placebo. The receptors here all came from a person aged 18-60 years who received the Ad26.COV2.S COVID-19 vaccine or a placebo.

This CDR3 is CASSGRGTLFGQETQYF. The CDR3 nucleotides are TGTGCCAGCAGTGGACGAGGGACACTCTTCGGGCAAGAGACCCAGTACTTC. The gene calls are TRBV6-2 or TRBV6-3 and TRBJ2-5; D perhaps matches TRBD1 (6 bases). Trimming took off 5 bases at V and 2 bases at J, with 21 bases between the two ends. This CDR3 region has 17 residues. From germline, CDR1 is MNHEY and CDR2 SVGEGT.

J is TRBJ2-3 and V is TRBV5-1, with TRBD2 identical over 8 bases. V lost 0 bases and J lost 5; bases outside the gene matches: 5. The CDR3 is 15 amino acids. The germline V gene has CDR1 SGHRS and CDR2 YFSETQ. CDR3: CASSLVGTRGDTQYF. The CDR3 region has the DNA TGCGCCAGCAGCTTGGTCGGGACTAGGGGAGATACGCAGTATTTT.

CDR3 loop: CASSPIRTDTDTQYF. Written as DNA, the CDR3 is TGTGCCAGCTCACCAATTCGGACAGACACAGATACGCAGTATTTT. The chain recombines TRBV18 with TRBJ2-3; tentatively, D is TRBD1 (6 bases). V gave up 2 bases and J gave up 2 bases, with 11 bases separating them. CDR1 and CDR2 (germline): KGHSH, LQKENI. This CDR3 region has 15 residues.

V and J are TRBV19 and TRBJ2-5; 10 nucleotides match TRBD2. The germline gives CDR1 LNHDA, CDR2 SQIVND (reference sequence). The CDR3 covers 15 residues. J gave up 2 bases and V 5 bases, and 5 bases lay outside the gene matches. CDR3 nucleotides: TGTGCCAGTAGTTCCCTAGCGGGGGAGCAAGAGACCCAGTACTTC. Residues: CASSSLAGEQETQYF.

The V and J genes are TRBV3-1 (or the pseudogene TRBV3-2) and TRBJ1-4; D is possibly TRBD1 (5 bases). The CDR3 covers 16 residues. Germline CDR1 is LGHDT and CDR2 is YNNKEL (reference sequence). V lost 0 bases, J lost 4 bases, and 12 bases lay in between. Written as DNA, the CDR3 is TGTGCCAGCAGCCAAGATCAAAGGGGCGTTAATGAAAAACTGTTTTTT. Protein sequence: CASSQDQRGVNEKLFF.

The chain joins TRBV27 to TRBJ1-6; a weak D match, TRBD1 (6 bases). Germline V gives CDR1 MNHEY, CDR2 SMNVEV (reference sequence). Trimming took off 1 base at V and 7 bases at J, with 17 bases between the two ends. The CDR3 spans 17 residues. CDR3 sequence: CASSLLAPTGLNSPLHF. In DNA, the CDR3 is TGTGCCAGCAGTTTATTAGCCCCGACAGGCTTAAATTCACCCCTCCACTTT.